This TCR beta chain is drawn from a study of T cells in localized non-small cell lung cancer. Study-wide points: Clonality of T cells reached its maximum in uninvolved adjacent lung, surpassing tumor. Blood T cell density predicted longer survival; adjacent-lung clonality, shorter. As only one tumor region underwent sequencing, heterogeneity remains possible. Adjacent lung was found to contain a median approximately 60 of the top 100 tumor clones.

Comments on this clone: Its target is unknown.

Only in-frame clones appear in the TCRdb table, and some are missing; sequencing was by immunoSEQ multiplex PCR. The sample records 70,000 or so clones, around 84% being singletons. Trimming cost V 5 bases and J 5 bases, with 13 bases left between them. The CDR3 covers 14 residues. Germline V lookup: CDR1 SGHTA, CDR2 FQGNSA. The rearrangement joins TRBV7-2 to TRBJ1-5, with unresolved D. Source: peripheral blood, taken before any cancer treatment. The sequence was obtained from a female donor older than 55 with stage I lung adenocarcinoma. The CDR3 loop reads CASSVKGQDQPQHF. In DNA, the CDR3 is TGTGCCAGCAGCGTCAAAGGGCAGGATCAGCCCCAGCATTTT.